Included here is one TCR beta chain sequence, with context. Its cognate antigen is unknown. The method was immunoSEQ multiplex PCR; TCRdb's version includes in-frame clones alone and lacks a portion of them. The sample consists of over 75,000 clones, around nine tenths of them appearing once. This record belongs to a study of T cell responses to AZD1222 COVID-19 vaccine. The germline V gene encodes CDR1 SQVTM and CDR2 ANQGSEA. The length of the CDR3 is 12 residues. J lost 5 bases, V lost 3 bases, and 1 base had no gene match. The study's findings and limits: Among vaccine-associated CD4 TCRs, coverage spanned spike, with dominance at 160-218 and 743-854. In a largely white British group with more females than males, clonal diversity was possibly underestimated. Nearly half of unique spike-specific TCRs reportedly avoided B.1.351 and B.1.1.7 mutated regions.

This sample comprised peripheral blood, obtained on day 0 of AZD1222 vaccination. The receptor comes from an adult in good health. This chain connects TRBV29-1 to TRBJ2-7, with 10 bases identical to TRBD1. CDR3 DNA: TGCAGCGTTGATGGGACAGGGGACGAGCAGTACTTC. Its protein is CSVDGTGDEQYF.